The clone carrying this TCR beta chain was counted at least ten times. Antigen unknown. TCRdb processed the 5' RACE reads anew with MiXCR; each CDR3 protein has one entry. This repertoire shows some 57,000 distinct CDR3 sequences, 12% found once; its top ten account for around a quarter. The sample belongs to a study of T-cell memory formation after mild COVID-19. Study conclusions and caveats: Contracting CD8+ clones were enriched in EMRA, CD4+ mainly in CM and EM.

The V gene lost 7 bases and the J gene lost 2 bases, with 12 bases spanning the gap. The length of the CDR3 is 13 residues. Germline V gene sequence: CDR1 DFQATT, CDR2 SNEGSKA (reference sequence). This TCR was recovered from a man between 18 and 29 years old who had mild COVID-19 (a few samples of this study predate the infection). Cell type and time point are not known. V usage is TRBV20-1 and J usage is TRBJ2-1; the D gene is possibly TRBD2 (5 bases). Sequenced input: PBMCs or a T cell subset sorted from them (not recorded which). This chain's CDR3 is CSGLAGTYNEQFF. In nucleotides, the CDR3 is TGCAGTGGCTTGGCGGGTACCTACAATGAGCAGTTCTTC.